This T cell receptor (beta chain) was identified in a study of blood T cell repertoires in COVID-19. Study details: Whether acute or convalescent, the COVID-19 samples came from the United States, Italy and Spain.

Per the authors' pipeline: Nucleated cell counts were estimated from reference gene primer amplification. The assay was immunoSEQ multiplex PCR, and TCRdb's table has in-frame clones only and misses some. The V and J calls and clone size were taken over from that table, and D and trimming were inferred from the DNA. The sample has 90,000 to 120,000 clones; 70% to 90% are singletons. Only one count was recorded for this clone. Per the germline V gene, CDR1 is KGHDR and CDR2 is SFDVKD. Trimming took off 3 bases at V and 4 bases at J, with 11 bases between the two ends. The CDR3 sequence is 15 residues long.

The specimen was peripheral blood. The TCR comes from a human donor in a cohort sampled during active COVID-19. The chain links TRBV24-1 to TRBJ2-2, with D perhaps matching TRBD1 (6 bases). The CDR3 region is CATSDPTGLTGELFF. DNA for the CDR3: TGTGCCACCAGTGATCCAACAGGGCTCACCGGGGAGCTGTTTTTT.